The 32 T cell receptor beta chains below were found in one sample sequenced in a study of T cell repertoires in cytomegalovirus infection. TCRdb used MiXCR to reprocess the reads, holding one entry per CDR3 protein. Of roughly 760,000 distinct CDR3 sequences listed, under 40% are singletons. The sample taken for sequencing was PBMCs. The receptors here all came from a human donor in good health (CMV status not recorded). Some clones in this sample may be carry-over from other donors' samples.

The chain couples TRBV28 to TRBJ2-5; D is possibly TRBD1 (6 bases). The V and J ends lost 4 bases and 4 bases respectively, with 16 bases between them. CDR3 length: 15 residues. Germline V gene lookup returns CDR1 MDHEN and CDR2 SYDVKM. CDR3 protein: CASSWSRGGRETQYF. As DNA, the CDR3 is TGTGCCAGCAGTTGGAGCAGGGGCGGTCGAGAGACCCAGTACTTC.

The V gene is TRBV7-8, the J gene TRBJ1-6; perhaps TRBD1 as D (6 bases). This CDR3 comprises 16 residues. CDR1 and CDR2 from the germline V gene are SGHVS and FQNEAQ. V was trimmed by 4 bases and J by 3 bases, leaving 13 bases between them. Here the CDR3 reads CASSSRTANYNSPLHF. The CDR3 nucleotides are TGTGCCAGCAGCTCTCGGACAGCAAACTATAATTCACCCCTCCACTTT.

In this sample, this clonotype turned up a few times. This chain joins TRBV7-8 and TRBJ1-6; weak D call: TRBD1 (6 bases). The CDR3 loop spans 16 amino acids. Germline V lookup: CDR1 SGHVS, CDR2 FQNEAQ. Trimming removed 5 bases from V and 5 bases from J, with 16 bases in between. The CDR3 sequence is CASSLRTGTNNSPLHF. The CDR3 coding sequence is TGTGCCAGCAGCCTGCGTACAGGGACCAATAATTCACCCCTCCACTTT. Looking up the rest from reference TRBV7-8 and TRBJ1-6 gives the full variable domain: GAGVSQSPRYKVAKRGQDVALRCDPISGHVSLFWYQQALGQGPEFLTYFQNEAQLDKSGLPSDRFFAERPEGSVSTLKIQRTQQEDSAVYLCASSLRTGTNNSPLHFGNGTRLTVT.

This clonotype came up many times. The chain uses TRBV7-2 and TRBJ1-5, with a possible D match to TRBD1 (6 bases). The CDR3 sequence is 17 residues long. V lost 5 bases and J 0 bases, leaving 17 bases between the germline ends. Germline CDR1 and CDR2: SGHTA and FQGNSA. CDR3 DNA: TGTGCCAGCAGCCCCGCCAGGGGTAGTTATAGCAATCAGCCCCAGCATTTT. It yields the protein CASSPARGSYSNQPQHF.

This clonotype was seen more than once but under ten times. The V gene is TRBV11-2, the J gene TRBJ1-6; weak D call: TRBD1 (5 bases). Between the trimmed V and J ends, which lost 4 bases and 9 bases, there was a span of 10 bases. Germline V CDR1 and CDR2: SGHAT, FQNNGV. This CDR3 comprises 13 residues. CDR3 coding DNA: TGTGCCAGCAGCTGGGACCTTGGTTCACCCCTCCACTTT. Its protein is CASSWDLGSPLHF.

This clonotype showed up many times. The V gene is TRBV7-2, the J gene TRBJ2-7; D not certain. Trimming removed 1 base at V and 2 bases at J, with 12 bases between. Germline loops: CDR1 SGHTA, CDR2 FQGNSA. The CDR3 consists of 15 residues. CDR3 in DNA: TGTGCCAGCAGCTTAGGAGTAACCCTCACCTACGAGCAGTACTTC. It specifies CASSLGVTLTYEQYF.

The chain is built from TRBV12-3 or TRBV12-4 and TRBJ2-1; D is perhaps TRBD1 (8 bases). CDR3 length: 18 residues. With 4 bases removed from V and 0 bases from J, the gap between germline ends came to 19 bases. In DNA form, the CDR3 reads TGTGCCAGCAGTTACCGCCTACAGGGGGAGGGCTCCTACAATGAGCAGTTCTTC. Translated, it gives CASSYRLQGEGSYNEQFF.

A few counts support this clonotype. The genes are TRBV5-1 and TRBJ2-3; 15 bases line up with TRBD2. The V gene end was trimmed by 4 bases and the J gene end by 5 bases; junction bases not matched to a gene: 8. CDR3 size: 17 residues. Germline CDR1 and CDR2: SGHRS and YFSETQ. As DNA, the CDR3 is TGCGCCAGCAGCCGGACTAGCGGGGGGGCTGGGCTAGATACGCAGTATTTT. Amino acid sequence: CASSRTSGGAGLDTQYF.

The rearrangement links TRBV19 to TRBJ2-6; either TRBD1 or TRBD2 may fit D (6 bases each). The CDR3 loop spans 16 amino acids. With 10 bases removed from V and 0 bases from J, the gap between germline ends came to 16 bases. Looked up from germline, CDR1 is LNHDA and CDR2 is SQIVND (reference sequence). CDR3 protein: CATLGGVSSGANVLTF. DNA of the CDR3: TGTGCCACCCTCGGGGGCGTAAGCTCTGGGGCCAACGTCCTGACTTTC.

This clonotype occurred a few times. The chain employs TRBV6-5 and TRBJ1-2, with D tentatively TRBD1 (5 bases). CDR1 and CDR2 from the germline V gene are MNHEY and SVGAGI. The CDR3 is 14 amino acids. V shed 2 bases and J shed 5 bases, with 12 bases lying between them. The CDR3 region is CASSYNRDGYGYTF. CDR3 coding DNA: TGTGCCAGCAGTTACAATCGGGACGGTTATGGCTACACCTTC.

The V and J genes are TRBV6-9 and TRBJ1-5, with D hard to call. Germline V gene lookup returns CDR1 MNHGY and CDR2 SVAAGI. This CDR3 region has 14 residues. Deletions cut 4 bases from V and 3 bases from J, with 10 bases between. CDR3: CASSLVYPNQPQHF. In DNA, the CDR3 is TGTGCCAGCAGTTTGGTCTACCCCAATCAGCCCCAGCATTTT.

Many counts were recorded for this clonotype. CDR3 loop: CASSLGAEESEEQYF. The CDR3 DNA reads as TGTGCCAGCAGCTTAGGGGCCGAAGAGAGCGAGGAGCAGTACTTC. The V call is TRBV7-6, the J call TRBJ2-7; D not resolved. V was cut by 1 base and J by 7 bases, with 17 bases left in between. This CDR3 has 15 amino acids. CDR1 and CDR2 from the germline V gene are SGHVS and FNYEAQ. The full variable domain, in which reference TRBV7-6 and TRBJ2-7 provide the parts outside the CDR3, is GAGVSQSPRYKVTKRGQDVALRCDPISGHVSLYWYRQALGQGPEFLTYFNYEAQQDKSGLPNDRFSAERPEGSISTLTIQRTEQRDSAMYRCASSLGAEESEEQYFGPGTRLTVT.

The chain combines TRBV4-1 with TRBJ2-7, with no clear D. From germline, CDR1 is MGHRA and CDR2 YSYEKL. V was cut by 4 bases and J by 2 bases, with 18 bases left in between. CDR3 length: 16 residues. The CDR3: CASSLMSSGVPYEQYF. CDR3 DNA: TGCGCCAGCAGCCTCATGTCGTCTGGGGTTCCCTACGAGCAGTACTTC.

There are a few counts of this clonotype. The CDR3 bases are TGTGCCAGCAGCCCCAATCCGGGACAAGCCTACGAGCAGTACTTC. Protein sequence: CASSPNPGQAYEQYF. The chain couples TRBV28 to TRBJ2-7, with a tentative D call TRBD1 (6 bases). V was shortened by 6 bases and J by 2 bases, with 17 bases between the two germline ends. Germline V gene sequence: CDR1 MDHEN, CDR2 SYDVKM. The CDR3 consists of 15 residues.

This clonotype was picked up a small number of times. This rearrangement joins TRBV6-6 to TRBJ2-3; 8 bases fit TRBD1. There are 19 residues in the CDR3. V gave up 2 bases and J gave up 3 bases; unmatched junction bases: 16. Per the germline V gene, CDR1 is MNHNY and CDR2 is SVGAGI (reference sequence). CDR3 sequence (DNA): TGTGCCAGCAGTTACGAAGTTCAGGACGGGGACAGGTTGACAGATACGCAGTATTTT. Encoded protein: CASSYEVQDGDRLTDTQYF.

The chain recombines TRBV2 with TRBJ2-1; D gene ambiguous. Trimming removed 1 base at V and 0 bases at J, with 10 bases between. From germline, CDR1 is SNHLY and CDR2 FYNNEI. This CDR3 is built from 16 residues. The CDR3 DNA is TGTGCCAGCAGTGAAGAGGAGATGAGCTCCTACAATGAGCAGTTCTTC. It encodes CASSEEEMSSYNEQFF.

The gene calls are TRBV28 and TRBJ1-5, with D unresolved. Between the trimmed V and J ends, which lost 6 bases and 0 bases, there was a span of 15 bases. This CDR3 is built from 16 residues. Germline CDR1 and CDR2: MDHEN and SYDVKM. In DNA, the CDR3 is TGTGCCAGCAGGGCCGCGGCAGTTTATAGCAATCAGCCCCAGCATTTT. Protein product: CASRAAAVYSNQPQHF.

The V gene is TRBV4-3, the J gene TRBJ1-4, with no clear D. The CDR3 runs to 13 residues. Per the germline V gene, CDR1 is LGHNA and CDR2 is YSLEER. V gave up 3 bases and J gave up 6 bases, with 8 bases separating them. The CDR3 protein is CASSQGLYEKLFF. The CDR3 DNA reads TGCGCCAGCAGCCAGGGTCTTTATGAAAAACTGTTTTTT.

The chain combines TRBV20-1 with TRBJ1-1, with D possibly matching TRBD1 (5 bases). The CDR3 loop spans 14 amino acids. The germline CDR1 and CDR2 sequences are DFQATT and SNEGSKA (reference sequence). The V gene lost 3 bases and the J gene lost 3 bases, with 14 bases spanning the gap. DNA for the CDR3: TGCAGTGCTAGCTCCCTCCTAGGGGACACTGAAGCTTTCTTT. Its protein product is CSASSLLGDTEAFF.

The V and J genes are TRBV20-1 and TRBJ2-7; 7 positions agree with TRBD1. This CDR3 has 16 amino acids. J was trimmed by 0 bases and V by 5 bases; bases with no gene match: 13. Germline V CDR1 and CDR2: DFQATT, SNEGSKA (reference sequence). This CDR3 is CSASKRQGFSSYEQYF. CDR3 DNA sequence: TGCAGTGCTTCCAAACGACAGGGCTTTTCCTCCTACGAGCAGTACTTC.

The V gene is TRBV20-1, the J gene TRBJ1-1; TRBD1 matches at 7 bases. After removal of 4 bases from V and 0 bases from J, the junction contained 8 bases not matched to a gene. CDR3 size: 15 residues. Germline-derived CDR1 and CDR2 are DFQATT and SNEGSKA (reference sequence). The CDR3 DNA reads as TGCAGTGCTAACCGTGAGGGACAGTTGAACACTGAAGCTTTCTTT. Translated: CSANREGQLNTEAFF.

The V and J genes are TRBV5-6 and TRBJ2-7; D possibly corresponds to TRBD1 (6 bases). V was clipped by 4 bases and J by 3 bases, with 17 bases between them. CDR1 and CDR2 from the germline V gene are SGHDT and YYEEEE. The CDR3 consists of 15 residues. DNA of the CDR3: TGTGCCAGCAGCAAGACAGGTGAGGGGCACTACGAGCAGTACTTC. Protein sequence: CASSKTGEGHYEQYF.

This clonotype was detected only a few times. This chain connects TRBV6-2 or TRBV6-3 to TRBJ2-1; D is unresolved. From germline, CDR1 is MNHEY and CDR2 SVGEGT. Trimming took 0 bases from V and 2 from J, leaving 8 bases between them. The CDR3 has 15 residues. The CDR3 is CASSYSRATYNEQFF. For the CDR3, the DNA is TGTGCCAGCAGTTACTCGCGCGCCACCTACAATGAGCAGTTCTTC.

J is TRBJ1-4 and V is TRBV6-1; perhaps TRBD1 as D (5 bases). Germline V gene sequence: CDR1 MNHNS, CDR2 SASEGT. V was shortened by 8 bases and J by 4 bases, with 8 bases between the two germline ends. The CDR3 is made up of 12 amino acids. CDR3 coding DNA: TGTGCCAGCCAGGGTTATAATGAAAAACTGTTTTTT. It codes for CASQGYNEKLFF.

Only a few counts were recorded for this clonotype. This chain links TRBV7-9 with TRBJ2-5; a weak D match, TRBD2 (6 bases). Per the germline V gene, CDR1 is SEHNR and CDR2 is FQNEAQ (reference sequence). Trimming removed 5 bases from V and 5 bases from J, with 12 bases in between. CDR3 length equals 13 residues. In DNA form, the CDR3 reads TGTGCCAGCAGCGTGGGACTTTGGGAGACCCAGTACTTC. Protein: CASSVGLWETQYF. Combining the CDR3 with reference TRBV7-9 and TRBJ2-5 gives the whole variable domain DTGVSQNPRHKITKRGQNVTFRCDPISEHNRLYWYRQTLGQGPEFLTYFQNEAQLEKSRLLSDRFSAERPKGSFSTLEIQRTEQGDSAMYLCASSVGLWETQYFGPGTRLLVL.

The sample holds a few counts of this clonotype. J is TRBJ2-3 and V is TRBV20-1; TRBD2 matches 8 bases. CDR1 and CDR2 (germline): DFQATT, SNEGSKA (reference sequence). The CDR3 contains 16 residues. The trim removed 1 base at V and 1 base at J, leaving 7 bases unmatched. The CDR3 reads CSARVGGSGGTDTQYF. CDR3 bases: TGCAGTGCTAGAGTCGGGGGTAGCGGGGGCACAGATACGCAGTATTTT.

The rearrangement links TRBV5-1 to TRBJ2-5, with D possibly called TRBD1 or TRBD2 (6 bases each). CDR1 and CDR2 (germline): SGHRS, YFSETQ. This CDR3 has 15 amino acids. V was pared by 4 bases and J by 2 bases, with 15 bases between. As DNA, the CDR3 is TGCGCCAGCAGCGGGGGGCGGGGCAATCAAGAGACCCAGTACTTC. This codes for CASSGGRGNQETQYF.

This chain uses TRBV10-3 with TRBJ2-3; 8 positions agree with TRBD1. Germline V gives CDR1 ENHRY, CDR2 SYGVKD. V dropped 3 bases and J dropped 6; count of bases not matched to a gene: 8. The CDR3 totals 15 residues. CDR3 sequence reads: CAISDRQGARDTQYF. The CDR3 DNA sequence: TGTGCCATCAGTGACCGCCAGGGGGCAAGGGATACGCAGTATTTT.

The chain employs TRBV6-5 and TRBJ2-5; D could derive from TRBD1 or TRBD2 (6 bases each). Germline V gene sequence: CDR1 MNHEY, CDR2 SVGAGI. The ends were cut back, 6 bases at V and 5 bases at J, with 19 bases in the middle. The CDR3 consists of 15 residues. Here the CDR3 reads CASSRGQGAGETQYF. In nucleotides, the CDR3 is TGTGCCAGCAGCAGGGGACAAGGGGCGGGGGAGACCCAGTACTTC.

On this clonotype: Compared with germline, one end of the junction differs, possibly owing to a read error. The rearrangement uses TRBV25-1 and TRBJ1-2; unclear D gene. The germline gives CDR1 MGHDK, CDR2 SYGVNS. The CDR3 is made up of 12 amino acids. The CDR3 sequence is CAAGETNSGYTF. As DNA, the CDR3 is TGTGCCGCCGGGGAGACTAACTCTGGCTACACCTTC.

The V call is TRBV15, the J call TRBJ2-5; TRBD2 is a possible D gene (5 bases). V lost 9 bases and J 0 bases, leaving 11 bases between the germline ends. Per germline, CDR1 LNHNV and CDR2 YYDKDF (reference sequence). The CDR3 runs 13 residues. The CDR3 here is CATEGRNQETQYF. As DNA, the CDR3 is TGTGCCACTGAGGGCCGAAACCAAGAGACCCAGTACTTC. The whole variable domain, remainder taken from reference TRBV15 and TRBJ2-5, is DAMVIQNPRYQVTQFGKPVTLSCSQTLNHNVMYWYQQKSSQAPKLLFHYYDKDFNNEADTPDNFQSRRPNTSFCFLDIRSPGLGDTAMYLCATEGRNQETQYFGPGTRLLVL.

This clonotype was recorded a few times. The chain is built from TRBV7-8 and TRBJ1-5; the D gene is possibly TRBD1 (6 bases). Germline V gives CDR1 SGHVS, CDR2 FQNEAQ. The CDR3 contains 14 residues. V lost 5 bases, J lost 5 bases, and 13 bases lay in between. CDR3 loop: CASSPGQGYQPQHF. In DNA form, the CDR3 reads TGTGCCAGCAGCCCCGGGCAGGGGTATCAGCCCCAGCATTTT.